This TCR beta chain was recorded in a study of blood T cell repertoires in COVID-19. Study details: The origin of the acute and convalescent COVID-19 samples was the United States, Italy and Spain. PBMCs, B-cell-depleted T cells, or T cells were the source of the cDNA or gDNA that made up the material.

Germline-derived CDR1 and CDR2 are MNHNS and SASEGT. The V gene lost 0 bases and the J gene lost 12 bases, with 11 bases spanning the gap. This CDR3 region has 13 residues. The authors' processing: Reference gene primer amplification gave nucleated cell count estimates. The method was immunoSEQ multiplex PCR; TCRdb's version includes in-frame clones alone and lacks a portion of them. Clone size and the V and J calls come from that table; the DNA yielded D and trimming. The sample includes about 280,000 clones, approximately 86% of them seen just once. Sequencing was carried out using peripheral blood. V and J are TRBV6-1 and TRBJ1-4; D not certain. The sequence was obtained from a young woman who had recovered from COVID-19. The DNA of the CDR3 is TGTGCCAGCAGTGAAGCTGGGAGTCCGGAACTGTTTTTT. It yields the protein CASSEAGSPELFF.